This TCR beta chain was captured in a study of identical twins. This clonotype occurred a few times. Antigen specificity is unknown. CDR1 and CDR2 from the germline V gene are SQVTM and ANQGSEA. Trimming stripped 7 bases from V and 2 bases from J, with 10 bases between. This CDR3 comprises 12 residues. TCRdb re-called the 5' RACE reads through MiXCR, storing one row per CDR3 protein. The sample lists approximately 590,000 distinct CDR3 sequences; just under 10% were seen once. Findings and limits, study-wide: High-abundance cord blood beta clonotypes had fewer insertions; memory repertoires showed none. The study found that models underestimated out-of-frame TCR alpha sharing in monozygotic twins.

The sample also formed part of further work on yellow fever vaccine responses in identical twins.

The sequencing input was PBMCs. V usage is TRBV29-1 and J usage is TRBJ2-3; the D gene is possibly TRBD1 (6 bases). The receptor was derived from a woman under 30 in good health. In DNA, the CDR3 is TGCAGCGGGCACAGGGCCACAGATACGCAGTATTTT. Protein: CSGHRATDTQYF.